Listed below are T cell receptor beta chains from one sample, sequenced in a study of cytomegalovirus exposure and HLA in healthy donors. The table came from immunoSEQ multiplex PCR; TCRdb's copy has only in-frame clones and leaves some out. Here the sample table reports roughly 90,000 clones. The source material was PBMCs. The receptors here all came from a man between 50 and 59 years old in good health and CMV-seropositive. The CDR3 runs from the conserved cysteine through the conserved F or W. A D gene is named only where the DNA matches it firmly.

v_gene	j_gene	d_gene	CDR3aa	CDR3nt
TRBV9	TRBJ1-2	.	CASSVGSSGGLLGGYTF	TGTGCCAGCAGCGTAGGTTCCTCCGGGGGTCTCTTAGGAGGCTACACCTTC
TRBV7-9	TRBJ2-5	TRBD2	CASSLSLAGSETQYF	TGTGCCAGCAGCTTATCCTTAGCGGGATCAGAGACCCAGTACTTC
TRBV10-3	TRBJ2-2	TRBD2	CAISSGLGTNTGELFF	TGTGCCATCAGTTCCGGACTAGGTACGAACACCGGGGAGCTGTTTTTT
TRBV11-2	TRBJ1-4	.	CASSLIQGGSEKLFF	TGTGCCAGCAGCCTAATACAGGGAGGGTCTGAAAAACTGTTTTTT
TRBV1	TRBJ2-2	.	CTSSQEKGARQGSPTGELFF	TGCACCAGCAGCCAAGAGAAAGGAGCGAGACAGGGGTCTCCCACCGGGGAGCTGTTTTTT
TRBV13	TRBJ2-7	TRBD1	CASSPGQGSDYEQYF	TGTGCCAGCAGCCCCGGACAGGGGTCGGATTACGAGCAGTACTTC
TRBV10-3	TRBJ2-3	TRBD2	CAISATSGGTDTQYF	TGTGCCATCAGTGCGACTAGCGGGGGGACAGATACGCAGTATTTT
TRBV7-8	TRBJ2-7	.	CASSPGREAYEQYF	TGTGCCAGCAGCCCCGGGCGGGAAGCCTACGAGCAGTACTTC
TRBV30	TRBJ2-1	TRBD1	CAWRTGEGWSSYNEQFF	TGTGCCTGGAGGACAGGGGAAGGTTGGAGCTCCTACAATGAGCAGTTCTTC
TRBV6-1	TRBJ1-2	.	CASSGPGFGYGYTF	TGTGCCAGCAGTGGACCCGGGTTCGGCTATGGCTACACCTTC
TRBV28	TRBJ1-3	.	CASCLSSSGNTIYF	TGTGCCAGCTGTCTAAGTAGCTCTGGAAACACCATATATTTT
TRBV6-5	TRBJ2-3	.	CASSLSGYTDTQYF	TGTGCCAGCAGCCTCAGCGGCTACACAGATACGCAGTATTTT
TRBV27	TRBJ1-5	.	CASSPETANQPQHF	TGTGCCAGCAGTCCGGAGACAGCTAATCAGCCCCAGCATTTT
TRBV18	TRBJ1-5	TRBD1	CASSPDRGEQPQHF	TGTGCCAGCTCACCCGACAGGGGCGAACAGCCCCAGCATTTT
TRBV7-3	TRBJ1-1	.	CASSGRTSGKAFF	TGTGCCAGCAGCGGACGGACCTCAGGGAAAGCTTTCTTT
TRBV30	TRBJ2-2	TRBD1	CAWSPTGTGDTGELFF	TGTGCCTGGAGTCCTACCGGGACAGGGGACACCGGGGAGCTGTTTTTT
TRBV6-1	TRBJ1-4	.	CASSDPGGKMEKLFF	TGTGCCAGCAGTGATCCCGGGGGGAAAATGGAAAAACTGTTTTTT
TRBV9	TRBJ2-1	.	CASSDPAWSSYNEQFF	TGTGCCAGCAGCGATCCAGCCTGGAGCTCCTACAATGAGCAGTTCTTC
TRBV30	TRBJ2-1	TRBD2	CAGGTSGYNEQFF	TGTGCCGGGGGGACTAGCGGATACAATGAGCAGTTCTTC
TRBV18	TRBJ1-1	.	CASSQGENTEAFF	TGTGCCAGCTCACAGGGAGAGAACACTGAAGCTTTCTTT
TRBV27	TRBJ2-1	TRBD2	CASSLLLAGVNEQFF	TGTGCCAGCAGTTTACTACTAGCGGGAGTTAATGAGCAGTTCTTC
TRBV5-4	TRBJ1-1	TRBD1	CASRAAGTVNTEAFF	TGTGCCAGCAGGGCGGCCGGGACAGTGAACACTGAAGCTTTCTTT
TRBV19	TRBJ1-1	TRBD1	CASSAKGAGTEAFF	TGTGCCAGTAGTGCCAAGGGGGCCGGCACTGAAGCTTTCTTT
TRBV6-6	TRBJ2-7	.	CASKSLYEQYF	TGTGCCAGCAAATCTTTATACGAGCAGTACTTC
TRBV9	TRBJ2-5	.	CASSLTPGQETQYF	TGTGCCAGCAGTCTTACCCCGGGGCAAGAGACCCAGTACTTC
TRBV6-1	TRBJ1-3	.	CASGPTGLSGNTIYF	TGTGCCAGCGGGCCCACCGGCCTCTCTGGAAACACCATATATTTT
TRBV29-1	TRBJ1-1	TRBD1	CSGKQGAETEAFF	TGCAGCGGCAAACAGGGGGCGGAAACTGAAGCTTTCTTT
TRBV30	TRBJ2-1	TRBD2	CACPGTSGFYNEQFF	TGTGCCTGCCCCGGGACTAGCGGATTCTACAATGAGCAGTTCTTC
TRBV30	TRBJ2-7	.	CAWAERVSSYEQYF	TGTGCCTGGGCAGAGAGGGTATCGTCCTACGAGCAGTACTTC
TRBV6-6	TRBJ2-2	.	CASSYSGGSGELFF	TGTGCCAGCAGTTACTCCGGCGGCTCCGGGGAGCTGTTTTTT
TRBV4-3	TRBJ1-2	.	CASSQEARWNYGYTF	TGCGCCAGCAGCCAAGAGGCCAGGTGGAACTATGGCTACACCTTC
TRBV29-1	TRBJ2-3	TRBD2	CSVLSGTGADTQYF	TGCAGCGTCCTTAGCGGGACCGGGGCAGATACGCAGTATTTT
TRBV9	TRBJ2-5	TRBD2	CASSVAGGLAGRETQYF	TGTGCCAGCAGCGTAGCTGGGGGGCTAGCGGGACGAGAGACCCAGTACTTC
TRBV6-6	TRBJ2-3	.	CASSYRGRSTDTQYF	TGTGCCAGCAGTTACAGGGGAAGGTCCACAGATACGCAGTATTTT
TRBV29-1	TRBJ2-3	TRBD1	CSGTGEGGADTQYF	TGCAGCGGGACAGGGGAAGGGGGGGCAGATACGCAGTATTTT
TRBV5-4	TRBJ1-6	.	CASSFPGNSPLHF	TGTGCCAGCAGCTTCCCAGGGAATTCACCCCTCCACTTT